This paragraph covers one TCR beta chain sequence. In its sample, this clonotype was seen many times. The clone's antigen remains unknown. No base quality values were provided; no much bigger clone lies one nucleotide off. TCR cDNA was made using 5'RACE template switching, a step that added a universal primer site and unique molecular identifiers. cDNA synthesis was primed from both the TCR alpha and TCR beta constant segments. Library amplification involved two PCR steps, and the second step added sample barcodes and sequencing adapters. Sequencing of libraries was performed on Illumina HiSeq 2500 (2x100 bp) or NovaSeq (2x150 bp). Processing in the source paper ran as follows. MIGEC handled demultiplexing of reads and collapsing into UMI consensus sequences, while MiXCR performed V(D)J alignment. Vaccine-responding clonotypes were defined with edgeR using replicate PBMC samples, requiring FDR below 0.01 and a log2 fold change above 5 up to day 15. Each bulk clonotype received a CD4 or CD8 identity based on whether the sequenced CD4 or CD8 repertoire contained that clonotype at higher abundance. In TCRdb, the public reads were trimmed at Q25 with fastp and aligned with MiXCR, with productive beta chains retained. Entries are consolidated by CDR3 protein sequence, retaining the most common genes and DNA. The V and J calls and clone size come from TCRdb's table, not from the authors' own analysis. The sample table lists 450,000 to 650,000 distinct CDR3 sequences, 13% of them with a count of one. The ten largest clones take up around 15% of the sample.

The intended sense of this specimen's treatment or condition label: live attenuated yellow fever vaccine strain. At each blood-draw timepoint, two biological replicates of bulk PBMCs were obtained. PBMCs were isolated from peripheral blood using a standard Ficoll-Paque protocol. TriZol was used to extract RNA from bulk PBMCs, CD4 and CD8 fractions, and dextramer-positive and dextramer-negative fractions. These data belong to a study of T cells after yellow fever vaccination (dated by TCRdb to between 2017 and 2020). The study in broad terms: The SMART-Seq v4 Ultra Low Input RNA kit was used to prepare libraries from fractions with low cell numbers. To follow T-cell clones before and after both primary and booster YFV17D yellow fever vaccination, bulk TCR alpha and beta repertoires underwent longitudinal sequencing. Two healthy male donors, one aged 18 to 29 and one aged 30 to 39 years, were included in the cohort. Blood was drawn at multiple timepoints before and after primary and secondary immunization, with bulk PBMC replicates and cell subsets isolated.

Reading from cysteine to phenylalanine, the CDR3 counts 15 amino acids. The retained sequence is limited to the CDR3, 45 bases, with the frame set at the first base. Via the germline V gene (reference sequence), CDR1 is DFQATT and CDR2 SNEGSKA. V sheds 0 bases and J sheds 4 bases, leaving 13 bases between their ends. Paper-wide results and their limitations: Only a couple of donors were included in the study, so the extent to which the findings can be generalized is limited. Most clones expanded after primary vaccination were re-detected after the booster (96% of CD4 and 88% of CD8), suggesting broad memory maintenance. Compared with the primary T-cell response, the secondary T-cell response was faster but weaker, reaching its peak on day 5 rather than on day 15. FACS-sorted repertoires could contain abundant contaminating clonotypes from the bulk population, so computational filtering was required. A small share of clonotypes occurred in both CD4 and CD8 compartments, likely arising from convergent recombination.

The chain uses TRBV20-1 and TRBJ2-1; a weak D assignment points to TRBD2 (5 bases agree). The sample in question was PBMCs, obtained on the day of the yellow fever booster vaccination. The source is a man younger than 40 who received the YFV17D yellow fever vaccine. The CDR3 corresponds to CSARDGVALYNEQFF. The nucleotide sequence is given as TGCAGTGCTAGAGATGGGGTAGCGTTGTACAATGAGCAGTTCTTC.